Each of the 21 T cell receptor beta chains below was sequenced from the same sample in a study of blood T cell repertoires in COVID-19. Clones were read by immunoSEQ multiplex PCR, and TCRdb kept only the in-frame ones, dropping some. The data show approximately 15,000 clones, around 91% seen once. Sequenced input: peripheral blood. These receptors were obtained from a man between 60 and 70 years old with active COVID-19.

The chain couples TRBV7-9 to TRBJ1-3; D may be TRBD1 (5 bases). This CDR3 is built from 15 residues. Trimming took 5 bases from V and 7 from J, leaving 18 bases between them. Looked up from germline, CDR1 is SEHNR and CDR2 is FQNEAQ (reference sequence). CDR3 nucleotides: TGTGCCAGCAGCCCTGGGGCCGCCGGTGGCAACACCATATATTTT. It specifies CASSPGAAGGNTIYF. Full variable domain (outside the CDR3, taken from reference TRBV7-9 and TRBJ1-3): DTGVSQNPRHKITKRGQNVTFRCDPISEHNRLYWYRQTLGQGPEFLTYFQNEAQLEKSRLLSDRFSAERPKGSFSTLEIQRTEQGDSAMYLCASSPGAAGGNTIYFGEGSWLTVV.

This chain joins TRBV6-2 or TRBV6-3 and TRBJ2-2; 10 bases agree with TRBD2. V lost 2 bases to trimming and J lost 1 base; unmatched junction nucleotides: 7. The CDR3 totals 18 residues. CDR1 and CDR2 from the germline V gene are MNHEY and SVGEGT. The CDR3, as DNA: TGTGCCAGCAGTTACACCCTAGCGGGGGCTCTGAACACCGGGGAGCTGTTTTTT. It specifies CASSYTLAGALNTGELFF.

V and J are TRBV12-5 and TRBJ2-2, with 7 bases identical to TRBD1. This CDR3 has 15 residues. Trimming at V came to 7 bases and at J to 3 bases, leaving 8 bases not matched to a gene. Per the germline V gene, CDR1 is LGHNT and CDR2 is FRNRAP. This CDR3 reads CASASGQGDTGELFF. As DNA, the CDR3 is TGTGCTAGTGCGTCCGGGCAGGGGGACACCGGGGAGCTGTTTTTT.

CDR3 loop: CASSIEGRGNIQYF. Written as DNA, the CDR3 is TGTGCCAGTAGTATAGAAGGCCGGGGGAACATTCAGTACTTC. This chain uses TRBV19 with TRBJ2-4; tentative D call: TRBD2 (6 bases). CDR3 length equals 14 residues. Trimming left V 0 bases short and J 7 bases short, with 10 bases between. Germline V gene lookup returns CDR1 LNHDA and CDR2 SQIVND (reference sequence).

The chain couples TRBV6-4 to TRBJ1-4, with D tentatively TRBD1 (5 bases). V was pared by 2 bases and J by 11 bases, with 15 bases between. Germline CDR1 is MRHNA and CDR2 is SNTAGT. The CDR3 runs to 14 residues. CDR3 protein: CASSDGFRGGKLFF. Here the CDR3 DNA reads TGTGCCAGCAGTGACGGTTTCCGGGGGGGGAAACTGTTTTTT.

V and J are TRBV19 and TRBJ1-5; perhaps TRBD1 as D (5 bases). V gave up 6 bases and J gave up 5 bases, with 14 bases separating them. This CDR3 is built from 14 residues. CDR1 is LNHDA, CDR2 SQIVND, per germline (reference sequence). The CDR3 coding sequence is TGTGCCAGTAGCCCCAGACAGCCGCATCAGCCCCAGCATTTT. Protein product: CASSPRQPHQPQHF. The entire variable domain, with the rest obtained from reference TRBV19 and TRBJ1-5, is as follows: DGGITQSPKYLFRKEGQNVTLSCEQNLNHDAMYWYRQDPGQGLRLIYYSQIVNDFQKGDIAEGYSVSREKKESFPLTVTSAQKNPTAFYLCASSPRQPHQPQHFGDGTRLSIL.

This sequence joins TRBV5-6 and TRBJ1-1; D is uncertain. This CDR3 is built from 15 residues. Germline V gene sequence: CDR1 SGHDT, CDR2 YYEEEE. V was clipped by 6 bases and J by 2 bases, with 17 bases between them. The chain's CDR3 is CASNPTPRTNTEAFF. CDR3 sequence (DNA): TGTGCCAGCAACCCAACCCCGCGGACTAACACTGAAGCTTTCTTT.

CDR3 sequence (DNA): TGTGCCAGCAAGGAGACTAGCGGTAACACCGGGGAGCTGTTTTTT. It codes for CASKETSGNTGELFF. The V gene is TRBV2, the J gene TRBJ2-2; the match to TRBD2 covers 9 bases. The CDR3 is made up of 15 amino acids. Germline-derived CDR1 and CDR2 are SNHLY and FYNNEI. V lost 7 bases to trimming and J lost 2 bases; unmatched junction nucleotides: 5. Filled out from reference TRBV2 and TRBJ2-2, the complete variable domain reads EPEVTQTPSHQVTQMGQEVILRCVPISNHLYFYWYRQILGQKVEFLVSFYNNEISEKSEIFDDQFSVERPDGSNFTLKIRSTKLEDSAMYFCASKETSGNTGELFFGEGSRLTVL.

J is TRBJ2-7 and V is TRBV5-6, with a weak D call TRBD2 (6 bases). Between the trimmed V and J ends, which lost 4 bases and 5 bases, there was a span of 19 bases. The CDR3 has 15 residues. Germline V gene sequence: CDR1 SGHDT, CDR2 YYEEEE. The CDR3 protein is CASSGGFSRGHEQYV. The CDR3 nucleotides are TGTGCCAGCAGCGGGGGGTTTTCTCGGGGCCACGAGCAGTACGTC.

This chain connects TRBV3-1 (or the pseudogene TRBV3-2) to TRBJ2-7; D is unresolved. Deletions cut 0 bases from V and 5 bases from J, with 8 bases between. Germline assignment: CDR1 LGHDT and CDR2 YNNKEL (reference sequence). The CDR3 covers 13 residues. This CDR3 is CASSQDDLNEQYF. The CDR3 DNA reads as TGTGCCAGCAGCCAAGATGATCTAAACGAGCAGTACTTC.

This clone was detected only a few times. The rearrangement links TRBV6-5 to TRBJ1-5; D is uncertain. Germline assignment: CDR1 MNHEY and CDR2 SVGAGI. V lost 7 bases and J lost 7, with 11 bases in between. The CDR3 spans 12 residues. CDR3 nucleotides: TGTGCCAGCATGCCAAGAGGGCAGCCCCAGCATTTT. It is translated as CASMPRGQPQHF.

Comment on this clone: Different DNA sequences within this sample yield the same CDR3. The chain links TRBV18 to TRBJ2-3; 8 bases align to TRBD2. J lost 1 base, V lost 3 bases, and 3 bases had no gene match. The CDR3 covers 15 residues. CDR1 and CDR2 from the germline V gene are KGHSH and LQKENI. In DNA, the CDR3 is TGTGCCAGCTCACCTACGCGGGGGGGCACAGATACGCAGTATTTT. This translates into CASSPTRGGTDTQYF.

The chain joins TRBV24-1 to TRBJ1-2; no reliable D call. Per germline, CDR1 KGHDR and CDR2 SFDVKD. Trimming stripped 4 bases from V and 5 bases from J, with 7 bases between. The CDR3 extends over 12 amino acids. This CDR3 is CATSDRGYGYTF. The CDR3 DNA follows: TGTGCCACCAGTGACCGAGGGTATGGCTACACCTTC.

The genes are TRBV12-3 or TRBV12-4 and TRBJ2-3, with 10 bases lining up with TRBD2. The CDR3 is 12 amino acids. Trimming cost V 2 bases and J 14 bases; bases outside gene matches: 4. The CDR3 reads CASSLSGGAGYF. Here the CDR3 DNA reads TGTGCCAGCAGTTTAAGCGGGGGGGCCGGGTATTTT.

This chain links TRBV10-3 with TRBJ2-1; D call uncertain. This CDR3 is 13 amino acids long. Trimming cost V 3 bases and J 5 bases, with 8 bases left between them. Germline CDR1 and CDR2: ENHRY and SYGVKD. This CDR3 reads CAISDVTNNEQFF. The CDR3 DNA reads TGTGCCATCAGTGACGTCACAAACAATGAGCAGTTCTTC.

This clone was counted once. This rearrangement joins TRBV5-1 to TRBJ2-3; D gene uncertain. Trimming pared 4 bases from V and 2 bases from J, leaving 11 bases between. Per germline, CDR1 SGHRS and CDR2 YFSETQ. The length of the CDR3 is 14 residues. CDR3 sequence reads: CASSPGRPTDTQYF. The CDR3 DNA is TGCGCCAGCAGCCCGGGTAGACCCACAGATACGCAGTATTTT. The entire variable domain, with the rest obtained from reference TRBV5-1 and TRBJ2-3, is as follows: KAGVTQTPRYLIKTRGQQVTLSCSPISGHRSVSWYQQTPGQGLQFLFEYFSETQRNKGNFPGRFSGRQFSNSRSEMNVSTLELGDSALYLCASSPGRPTDTQYFGPGTRLTVL.

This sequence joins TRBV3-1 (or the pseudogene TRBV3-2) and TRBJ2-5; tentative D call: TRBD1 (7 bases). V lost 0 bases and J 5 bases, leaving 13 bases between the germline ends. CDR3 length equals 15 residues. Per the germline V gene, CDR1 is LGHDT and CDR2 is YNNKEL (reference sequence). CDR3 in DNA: TGTGCCAGCAGCCAAGAGGAGGGGGCCCGGGAGACCCAGTACTTC. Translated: CASSQEEGARETQYF.

This CDR3 is CASSQGHLRGLRNSPLHF. Written as DNA, the CDR3 is TGTGCCAGCAGCCAAGGTCACTTGAGGGGGCTGAGGAATTCACCCCTCCACTTT. The chain links TRBV3-1 (or the pseudogene TRBV3-2) to TRBJ1-6, with 7 bases fitting TRBD1. This CDR3 is built from 18 residues. Germline CDR1 is LGHDT and CDR2 is YNNKEL (reference sequence). The V gene end was trimmed by 1 base and the J gene end by 7 bases; junction bases not matched to a gene: 13.

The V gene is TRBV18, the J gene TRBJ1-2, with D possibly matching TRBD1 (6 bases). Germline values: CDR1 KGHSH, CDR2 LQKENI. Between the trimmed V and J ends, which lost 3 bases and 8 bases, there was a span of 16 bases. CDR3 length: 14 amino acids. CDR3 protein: CASSPETGTRGYTF. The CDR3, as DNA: TGTGCCAGCTCACCCGAAACAGGGACGAGGGGCTACACCTTC. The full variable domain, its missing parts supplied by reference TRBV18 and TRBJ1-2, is NAGVMQNPRHLVRRRGQEARLRCSPMKGHSHVYWYRQLPEEGLKFMVYLQKENIIDESGMPKERFSAEFPKEGPSILRIQQVVRGDSAAYFCASSPETGTRGYTFGSGTRLTVV.

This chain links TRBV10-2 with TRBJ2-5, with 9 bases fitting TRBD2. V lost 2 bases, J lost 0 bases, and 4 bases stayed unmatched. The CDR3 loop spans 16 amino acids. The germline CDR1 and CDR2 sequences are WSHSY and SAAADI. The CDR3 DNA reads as TGCGCCAGCAGTGAGCTAGCGGGGACAAACCAAGAGACCCAGTACTTC. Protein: CASSELAGTNQETQYF.

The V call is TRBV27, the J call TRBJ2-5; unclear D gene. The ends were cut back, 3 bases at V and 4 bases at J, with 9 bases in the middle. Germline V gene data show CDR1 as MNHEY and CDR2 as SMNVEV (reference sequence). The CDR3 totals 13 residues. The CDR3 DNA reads TGTGCCAGCAGTTTTTCAGGTGTAGAGACCCAGTACTTC. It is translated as CASSFSGVETQYF.